Below, 20 T cell receptor beta chains from the same sample are listed, as sequenced in a study of blood T cell repertoires in COVID-19. Clones were read by immunoSEQ multiplex PCR, and TCRdb kept only the in-frame ones, dropping some. The sample lists around 160,000 clones; about 83% were seen once. The sequencing sample was made of peripheral blood. Every receptor here comes from an older woman with COVID-19, enrolled during active disease.

The chain employs TRBV29-1 and TRBJ2-3, with a tentative D call TRBD2 (6 bases). The V end was cut by 4 bases, the J end by 2 bases, with 16 bases between. Germline V lookup: CDR1 SQVTM, CDR2 ANQGSEA. CDR3 size: 15 residues. CDR3 amino acids: CSVGAIGGATDTQYF. The CDR3 nucleotides are TGCAGCGTTGGAGCAATAGGAGGGGCCACAGATACGCAGTATTTT.

The chain combines TRBV6-5 with TRBJ1-2; D is possibly TRBD1 (6 bases). V dropped 6 bases and J dropped 8 bases, with 10 bases sitting between them. This CDR3 has 11 amino acids. Germline lookup yields CDR1 MNHEY and CDR2 SVGAGI. This CDR3 reads CASRNRAGYTF. CDR3 DNA sequence: TGTGCCAGCAGGAACAGGGCAGGCTACACCTTC.

A word on this clone: One junction end disagrees with the germline gene, perhaps due to a read error. The chain recombines TRBV6-5 with TRBJ2-5; D not certain. CDR1 and CDR2 from the germline V gene are MNHEY and SVGAGI. This CDR3 comprises 15 residues. CDR3 region: CASSDSSFYQETQYF. The CDR3 bases are TGTGCCAGCAGTGACTCATCCTTTTACCAAGAGACCCAGTACTTC.

V gene TRBV5-4 combines with J gene TRBJ1-6; D might be TRBD1 (5 bases). This CDR3 has 14 residues. V was clipped by 0 bases and J by 4 bases, with 5 bases between them. Germline V CDR1 and CDR2: SGHNT, YYREEE (reference sequence). CDR3 residues: CASSLGQYNSPLHF. DNA for the CDR3: TGTGCCAGCAGCTTGGGACAGTATAATTCACCCCTCCACTTT.

The CDR3 DNA sequence: TGTGCCAGCAGCGTAGTGTCAGGGGGTGGCTACACCTTC. It yields the protein CASSVVSGGGYTF. The chain links TRBV9 to TRBJ1-2, with 7 bases identical to TRBD1. The V gene end was trimmed by 0 bases and the J gene end by 7 bases; junction bases not matched to a gene: 3. The CDR3 runs 13 residues. Germline assignment: CDR1 SGDLS and CDR2 YYNGEE.

The V and J genes are TRBV7-9 and TRBJ1-5; D is possibly TRBD1 (6 bases). CDR1 SEHNR and CDR2 FQNEAQ come from the germline V gene (reference sequence). V lost 5 bases, J lost 1 base, and 15 bases lay in between. This CDR3 region has 16 residues. In nucleotides, the CDR3 is TGTGCCAGCAGCCCTACGAACAGGGAAAGCAATCAGCCCCAGCATTTT. Translating it yields CASSPTNRESNQPQHF. The full variable domain, with the rest looked up from reference TRBV7-9 and TRBJ1-5, is DTGVSQNPRHKITKRGQNVTFRCDPISEHNRLYWYRQTLGQGPEFLTYFQNEAQLEKSRLLSDRFSAERPKGSFSTLEIQRTEQGDSAMYLCASSPTNRESNQPQHFGDGTRLSIL.

The rearrangement uses TRBV9 and TRBJ2-3; 9 bases map to TRBD2. The CDR3 is 15 amino acids. V dropped 2 bases and J dropped 5; count of bases not matched to a gene: 6. In germline, CDR1 is SGDLS, CDR2 YYNGEE. The CDR3 protein is CASSVGGGAVDTQYF. For the CDR3, the DNA is TGTGCCAGCAGCGTCGGCGGGGGGGCCGTAGATACGCAGTATTTT.

The chain uses TRBV5-1 and TRBJ2-1; TRBD1 aligns across 12 bases. After removal of 0 bases from V and 9 bases from J, the junction contained 7 bases not matched to a gene. Germline V gene data show CDR1 as SGHRS and CDR2 as YFSETQ. The length of the CDR3 is 16 residues. Written as DNA, the CDR3 is TGCGCCAGCAGCTTGGCCGGGACAGGGGGCTGGATTGAGCAGTTCTTC. It specifies CASSLAGTGGWIEQFF.

The gene calls are TRBV7-9 and TRBJ2-7; perhaps TRBD1 as D (6 bases). The ends were cut back, 5 bases at V and 1 base at J, with 15 bases in the middle. The CDR3 length is 15 residues. The germline gives CDR1 SEHNR, CDR2 FQNEAQ (reference sequence). The CDR3 loop reads CASSPRAGDSYEQYF. CDR3 bases: TGTGCCAGCAGCCCTCGGGCAGGGGATTCCTACGAGCAGTACTTC.

The CDR3 region has the DNA TGTGCCAGCAGCTTTGGGACAGAGAATGAAAAACTGTTTTTT. Encoded protein: CASSFGTENEKLFF. The chain is built from TRBV5-6 and TRBJ1-4, with 7 bases aligning to TRBD1. CDR1 SGHDT and CDR2 YYEEEE come from the germline V gene. V shed 2 bases, J shed 5 bases, and the junction held 3 bases outside the gene matches. This CDR3 is built from 14 residues.

The gene calls are TRBV5-1 and TRBJ1-1; 8 bases fit TRBD1. The V segment lost 3 bases and the J segment 4 bases; nucleotides outside the gene matches: 5. CDR3 size: 14 residues. The germline V gene encodes CDR1 SGHRS and CDR2 YFSETQ. CDR3 protein: CASSSIQGGTEAFF. The CDR3 bases are TGCGCCAGCAGCTCCATACAGGGGGGCACTGAAGCTTTCTTT. Using reference TRBV5-1 and TRBJ1-1 for the parts outside the CDR3, the full variable domain is KAGVTQTPRYLIKTRGQQVTLSCSPISGHRSVSWYQQTPGQGLQFLFEYFSETQRNKGNFPGRFSGRQFSNSRSEMNVSTLELGDSALYLCASSSIQGGTEAFFGQGTRLTVV.

The sample holds a few counts of this clone. CDR3 nucleotide sequence: TGTGCCAGCAGCTCCGATTGGCACGGGAGGAATTCACCCCTCCACTTT. Protein product: CASSSDWHGRNSPLHF. This rearrangement joins TRBV5-6 to TRBJ1-6; no clear D gene. Germline V gene lookup returns CDR1 SGHDT and CDR2 YYEEEE. V was pared by 3 bases and J by 7 bases, with 17 bases between. The CDR3 length is 16 residues.

The CDR3: CASSSLRQPQHF. The DNA for the CDR3 is TGTGCCAGCAGTTCCCTTCGGCAGCCCCAGCATTTT. The chain recombines TRBV28 with TRBJ1-5; D is ambiguous. The V gene lost 4 bases and the J gene lost 7 bases, with 8 bases spanning the gap. The CDR3 consists of 12 residues. Per the germline V gene, CDR1 is MDHEN and CDR2 is SYDVKM.

The chain joins TRBV4-1 to TRBJ2-1, with a tentative D call TRBD1 (6 bases). Trimming removed 4 bases at V and 6 bases at J, with 16 bases between. This CDR3 region has 15 residues. Germline CDR1 is MGHRA and CDR2 is YSYEKL. The CDR3 DNA reads TGCGCCAGCAGCCTCTTACTACTAGGGGGCAATGAGCAGTTCTTC. It is translated as CASSLLLLGGNEQFF.

The chain links TRBV5-4 to TRBJ2-5; maybe TRBD1 (5 bases). The CDR3 extends over 14 amino acids. V dropped 4 bases and J dropped 3 bases, with 13 bases sitting between them. Germline CDR1 reads SGHNT; CDR2 reads YYREEE (reference sequence). CDR3 protein: CASSPPGREETQYF. DNA of the CDR3: TGTGCCAGCAGCCCCCCCGGCAGGGAAGAGACCCAGTACTTC.

The chain couples TRBV9 to TRBJ1-5, with unresolved D. The CDR3 extends over 14 amino acids. Germline CDR1 is SGDLS and CDR2 is YYNGEE. Trimming shortened V by 0 bases and J by 3 bases, and 7 bases separated the two germline ends. In nucleotides, the CDR3 is TGTGCCAGCAGCGTAGCTGGCAACAATCAGCCCCAGCATTTT. It encodes CASSVAGNNQPQHF.

This chain joins TRBV5-8 and TRBJ2-3; 8 bases align to TRBD2. Unmatched junction bases numbered 9, after V lost 0 bases and J lost 3 bases. CDR3 length equals 17 residues. Germline lookup yields CDR1 SGHTS and CDR2 YDEGEE. This CDR3 is CASSLVRPGGGTDTQYF. CDR3 nucleotide sequence: TGTGCCAGCAGCTTGGTCCGACCTGGCGGGGGGACAGATACGCAGTATTTT.

The gene calls are TRBV5-1 and TRBJ2-7; TRBD2 agrees at 11 bases. The V and J ends lost 4 bases and 5 bases, in that order; junction bases with no gene match: 5. The V gene's germline CDR1 is SGHRS and CDR2 YFSETQ. CDR3 length equals 14 residues. The CDR3 region has the DNA TGCGCCAGCAGCCTATATAGCGGGGGGGACGAGCAGTACTTC. As protein: CASSLYSGGDEQYF.

CDR3 sequence reads: CSVGTGRNTEAFF. For the CDR3, the DNA is TGCAGCGTTGGGACAGGGAGGAACACTGAAGCTTTCTTT. V usage is TRBV29-1 and J usage is TRBJ1-1, with TRBD1 matching over 8 bases. Germline CDR1 and CDR2: SQVTM and ANQGSEA. V lost 4 bases and J lost 1; bases outside the gene matches: 2. This CDR3 contains 13 residues.

This chain links TRBV6-2 or TRBV6-3 with TRBJ1-2; 10 nucleotides match TRBD1. The CDR3 contains 13 residues. Germline V lookup: CDR1 MNHEY, CDR2 SVGEGT. V lost 5 bases to trimming and J lost 7 bases; unmatched junction nucleotides: 4. DNA for the CDR3: TGTGCCAGCAGTCAGGGACAGGGGCCTGGCTACACCTTC. Its protein is CASSQGQGPGYTF.